This TCR beta chain was recovered during a study of control samples from healthy donors and cancer patients. The CDR3 runs 15 residues. With 0 bases removed from V and 3 bases from J, the gap between germline ends came to 12 bases. Germline values: CDR1 SGHTS, CDR2 YDEGEE. TCRdb's table, derived via immunoSEQ multiplex PCR, lists solely in-frame clones and lacks some. The sample lists about 120,000 clones, 89% occurring once. The chain couples TRBV5-8 to TRBJ1-1; tentative D call: TRBD1 (5 bases). The sequence derives from a man aged 45-65 years in good health. What was sequenced was blood. CDR3: CASSLGQGAHTEAFF. DNA for the CDR3: TGTGCCAGCAGCTTGGGCCAGGGCGCGCACACTGAAGCTTTCTTT.